Listed below are T cell receptor beta chains from one sample, sequenced in a study of a mutant IDH1 vaccine in newly diagnosed glioma. The protocol was immunoSEQ multiplex PCR, while the TCRdb copy is restricted to in-frame clones and leaves out a portion. The table lists about 54,000 clones, roughly 80% of them singletons. The input for sequencing was PBMCs, taken from a glioma patient treated with radiotherapy, temozolomide or both. Receptor source: a man in his late teens or twenties with glioma. The CDR3 runs from the conserved cysteine through the conserved F or W. A D gene is named only where the DNA matches it firmly. The size of a clone is reported for some rows only, either as once, few or many, or as a class for expanded clones.

>TRBV4-1|TRBD1|.|TRBJ2-7
CASSQGPGTGTYEQYF
TGCGCCAGCAGCCAGGGACCCGGGACAGGAACCTACGAGCAGTACTTC
>TRBV5-1|.|.|TRBJ1-2
CASSWGTGVEGYTF
TGCGCCAGCAGCTGGGGGACTGGGGTGGAAGGCTACACCTTC
>TRBV4-3|.|.|TRBJ2-7
CASSPFPGSYEQYF
TGCGCCAGCAGCCCGTTCCCGGGGAGCTACGAGCAGTACTTC
>TRBV5-4|.|.|TRBJ1-4
CASSSKTGYNEKLFF
TGTGCCAGCAGCTCGAAAACAGGGTATAATGAAAAACTGTTTTTT
>TRBV5-6|.|.|TRBJ1-1
CASSFGGEAFF
TGTGCCAGCAGCTTTGGCGGTGAAGCTTTCTTT
>TRBV30|TRBD2|.|TRBJ2-1
CAWSVRRLALGEQFF
TGTGCCTGGAGTGTACGGCGACTAGCGCTGGGGGAGCAGTTCTTC
>TRBV30|TRBD1|.|TRBJ2-7
CAWRYPRHRGLYEQYF
TGTGCCTGGAGGTACCCTAGACACAGGGGGCTATACGAGCAGTACTTC
>TRBV4-2|.|once|TRBJ1-1
CASSPRAVGIMNTEAFF
TGTGCCAGCAGCCCCCGGGCGGTAGGGATTATGAACACTGAAGCTTTCTTT
>TRBV25-1|.|once|TRBJ2-7
CASSEFRAEGQYF
TGTGCCAGCAGTGAATTCCGGGCCGAGGGGCAGTACTTC
>TRBV7-2|.|few|TRBJ1-4
CASSLGVAQRSEKLFF
TGTGCCAGCAGCTTAGGGGTGGCCCAGAGATCTGAAAAACTGTTTTTT